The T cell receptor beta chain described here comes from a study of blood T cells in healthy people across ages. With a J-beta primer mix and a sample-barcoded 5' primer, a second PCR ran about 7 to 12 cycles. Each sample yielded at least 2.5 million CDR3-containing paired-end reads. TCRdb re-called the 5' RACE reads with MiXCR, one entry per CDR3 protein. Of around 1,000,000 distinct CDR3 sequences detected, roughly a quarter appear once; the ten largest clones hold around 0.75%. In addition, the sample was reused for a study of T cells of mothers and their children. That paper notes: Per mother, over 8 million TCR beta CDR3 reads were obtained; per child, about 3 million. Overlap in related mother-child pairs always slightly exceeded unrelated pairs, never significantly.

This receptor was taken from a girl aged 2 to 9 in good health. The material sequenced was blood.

As DNA, the CDR3 is TGCGCCGGCCTTCGTGTGGGAGAGAGCTCCGAGACCCAGTACTTC. Residues: CAGLRVGESSETQYF. The V and J genes are TRBV5-1 and TRBJ2-5; TRBD2 might be the D (5 bases). V lost 10 bases and J 5 bases, leaving 24 bases between the germline ends. Germline CDR1 and CDR2: SGHRS and YFSETQ. The CDR3 loop spans 15 amino acids.